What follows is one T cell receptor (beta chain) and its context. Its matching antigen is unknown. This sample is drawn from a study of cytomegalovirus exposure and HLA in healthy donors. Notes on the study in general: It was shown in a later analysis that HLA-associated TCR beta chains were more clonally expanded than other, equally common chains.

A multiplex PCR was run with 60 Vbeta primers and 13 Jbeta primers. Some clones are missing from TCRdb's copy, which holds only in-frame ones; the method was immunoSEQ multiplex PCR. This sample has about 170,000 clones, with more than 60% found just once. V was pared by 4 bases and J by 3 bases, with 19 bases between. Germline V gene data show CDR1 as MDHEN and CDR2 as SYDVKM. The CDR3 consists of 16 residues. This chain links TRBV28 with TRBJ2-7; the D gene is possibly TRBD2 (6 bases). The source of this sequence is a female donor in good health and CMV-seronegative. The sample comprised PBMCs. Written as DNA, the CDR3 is TGTGCCAGCAGTTCCCGAGTAGCGGACAATGACTACGAGCAGTACTTC. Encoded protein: CASSSRVADNDYEQYF.